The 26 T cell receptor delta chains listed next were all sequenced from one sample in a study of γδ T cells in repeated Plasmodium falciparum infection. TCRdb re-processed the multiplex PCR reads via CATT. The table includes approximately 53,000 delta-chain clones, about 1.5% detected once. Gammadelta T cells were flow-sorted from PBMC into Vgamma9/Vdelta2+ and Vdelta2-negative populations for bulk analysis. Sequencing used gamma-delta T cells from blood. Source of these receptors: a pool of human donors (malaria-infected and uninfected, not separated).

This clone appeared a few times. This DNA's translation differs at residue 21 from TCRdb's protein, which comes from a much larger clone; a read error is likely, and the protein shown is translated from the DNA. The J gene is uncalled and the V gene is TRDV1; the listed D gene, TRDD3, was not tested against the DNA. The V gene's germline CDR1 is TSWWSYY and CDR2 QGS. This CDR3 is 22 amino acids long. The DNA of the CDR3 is TGTGCTCTTGGGGAGCTTCCCCCTCTAAAGAGTACTGGGGGATACAGAGCCAGACCCCTGACCTTT. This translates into CALGELPPLKSTGGYRARPLTF.

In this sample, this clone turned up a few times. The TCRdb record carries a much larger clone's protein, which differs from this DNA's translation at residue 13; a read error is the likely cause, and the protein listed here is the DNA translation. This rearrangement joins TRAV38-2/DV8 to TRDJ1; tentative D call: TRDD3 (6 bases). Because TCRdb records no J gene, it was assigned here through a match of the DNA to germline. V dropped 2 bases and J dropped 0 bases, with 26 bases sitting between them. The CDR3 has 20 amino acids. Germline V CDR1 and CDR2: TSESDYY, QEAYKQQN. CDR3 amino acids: CAYRSWYHVGTGCHTDKLIF. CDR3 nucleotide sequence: TGTGCTTATAGGAGTTGGTACCACGTCGGTACTGGGTGCCACACCGATAAACTCATCTTT.

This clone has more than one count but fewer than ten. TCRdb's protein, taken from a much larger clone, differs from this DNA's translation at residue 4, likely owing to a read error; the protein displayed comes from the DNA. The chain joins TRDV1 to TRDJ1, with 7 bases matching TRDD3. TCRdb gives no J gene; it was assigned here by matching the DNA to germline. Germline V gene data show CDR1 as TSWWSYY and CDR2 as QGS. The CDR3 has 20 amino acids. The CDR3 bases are TGTGCTCTTGAGGAATACAGGATGGGGGACGAAGTAACACCCTTCGATAAACTCATCTTT. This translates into CALEEYRMGDEVTPFDKLIF.

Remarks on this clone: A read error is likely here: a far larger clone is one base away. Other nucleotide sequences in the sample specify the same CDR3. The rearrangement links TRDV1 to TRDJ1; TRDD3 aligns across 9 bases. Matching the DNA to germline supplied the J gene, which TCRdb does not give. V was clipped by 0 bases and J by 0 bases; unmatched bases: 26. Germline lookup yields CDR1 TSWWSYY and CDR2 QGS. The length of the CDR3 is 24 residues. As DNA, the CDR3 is TGTGCTCTTGGGGAACTACGTATGAACCCGTACTGGGGGAGACCCAACCGATACACCGATAAACTCATCTTT. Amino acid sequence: CALGELRMNPYWGRPNRYTDKLIF.

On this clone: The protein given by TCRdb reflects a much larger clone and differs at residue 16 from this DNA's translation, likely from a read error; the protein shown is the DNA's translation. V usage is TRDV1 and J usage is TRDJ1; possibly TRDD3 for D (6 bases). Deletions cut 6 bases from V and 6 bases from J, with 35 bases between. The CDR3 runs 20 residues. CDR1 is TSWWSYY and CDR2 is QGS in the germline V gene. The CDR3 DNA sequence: TGTGCTCTTGGTCCAAAGGGCGGCAGGGGTACTGGGATGCTTACGAATAAACTCATCTTT. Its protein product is CALGPKGGRGTGMLTNKLIF.

The CDR3 region is CALGEPSFLKPYWVPSSGGTDKLIF. The CDR3 DNA reads as TGTGCTCTTGGGGAGCCTTCCTTTCTCAAACCCTACTGGGTCCCCTCCTCAGGGGGCACCGATAAACTCATCTTT. The rearrangement joins TRDV1 to TRDJ1; TRDD2 is a possible D gene (7 bases). No J segment appears in TCRdb, so it was assigned here by matching the sequence to germline. There are 25 residues in the CDR3. Germline values: CDR1 TSWWSYY, CDR2 QGS. V dropped 3 bases and J dropped 1 base, with 42 bases sitting between them.

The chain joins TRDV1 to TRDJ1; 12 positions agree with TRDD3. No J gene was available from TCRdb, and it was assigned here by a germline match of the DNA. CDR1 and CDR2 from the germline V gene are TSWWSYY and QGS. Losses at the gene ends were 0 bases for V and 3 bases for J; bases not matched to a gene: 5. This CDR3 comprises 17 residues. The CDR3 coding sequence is TGTGCTCTTGGGGAACTATCTGGGGGATACGCGTCCGATAAACTCATCTTT. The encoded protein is CALGELSGGYASDKLIF.

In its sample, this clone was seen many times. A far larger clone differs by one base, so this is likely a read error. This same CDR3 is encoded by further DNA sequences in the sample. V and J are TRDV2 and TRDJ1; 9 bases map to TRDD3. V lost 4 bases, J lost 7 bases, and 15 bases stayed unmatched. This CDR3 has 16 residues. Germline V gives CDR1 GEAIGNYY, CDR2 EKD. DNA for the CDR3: TGTGCCTGTGATCGGGTACTGGGGGACACCTCCCTTAAACTCATCTTT. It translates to CACDRVLGDTSLKLIF.

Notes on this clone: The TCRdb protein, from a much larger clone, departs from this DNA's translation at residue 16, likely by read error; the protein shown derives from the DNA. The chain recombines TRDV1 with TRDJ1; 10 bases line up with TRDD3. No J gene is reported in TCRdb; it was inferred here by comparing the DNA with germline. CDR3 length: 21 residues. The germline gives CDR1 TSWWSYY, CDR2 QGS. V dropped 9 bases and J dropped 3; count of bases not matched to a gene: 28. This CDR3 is CALGPLPRPRWGIQGADKLIF. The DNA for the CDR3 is TGTGCTCTGGGCCCCCTTCCTCGGCCGCGGTGGGGGATACAAGGCGCCGATAAACTCATCTTT.

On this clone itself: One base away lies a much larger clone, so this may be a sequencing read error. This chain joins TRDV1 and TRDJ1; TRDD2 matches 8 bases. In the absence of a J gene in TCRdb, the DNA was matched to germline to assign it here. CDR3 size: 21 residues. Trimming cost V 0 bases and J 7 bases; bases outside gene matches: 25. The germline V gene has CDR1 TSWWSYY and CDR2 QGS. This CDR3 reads CALGELAFIFLRRNSVGKLIF. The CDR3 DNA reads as TGTGCTCTTGGGGAACTAGCCTTTATCTTCCTACGACGAAACTCAGTCGGTAAACTCATCTTT.

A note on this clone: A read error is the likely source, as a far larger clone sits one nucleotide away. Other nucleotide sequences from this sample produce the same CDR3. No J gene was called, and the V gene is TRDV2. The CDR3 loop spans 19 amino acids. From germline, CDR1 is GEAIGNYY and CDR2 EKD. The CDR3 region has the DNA TGTGCCTGTGACACGGTACAAAAACGTAAGGAAGAAAACACCGATAAACTCATTTTT. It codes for CACDTVQKRKEENTDKLIF.

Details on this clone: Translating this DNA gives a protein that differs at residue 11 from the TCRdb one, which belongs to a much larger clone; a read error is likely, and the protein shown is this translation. CDR3 in amino acids: CALGEGRGLYPSPGGKTGTDKLIF. The CDR3 nucleotides read TGTGCTCTTGGGGAAGGGAGAGGTTTGTATCCCTCTCCCGGGGGAAAAACCGGCACCGATAAACTCATCTTT. V usage is TRDV1 and J usage is TRDJ1; TRDD3 might be the D (6 bases). The J gene, not given by TCRdb, was assigned here from a germline match of the nucleotide sequence. CDR1 and CDR2 from the germline V gene are TSWWSYY and QGS. Trimming took 2 bases from V and 1 from J, leaving 38 bases between them. The CDR3 spans 24 residues.

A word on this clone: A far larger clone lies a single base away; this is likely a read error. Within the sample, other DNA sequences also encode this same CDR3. The CDR3: CALGECYQLGDPRNTRPLIF. The CDR3 DNA reads TGTGCCCTTGGGGAATGCTACCAACTGGGGGATCCAAGAAATACCAGACCCCTGATCTTT. The gene calls are TRDV1 and TRDJ4; TRDD3 aligns across 10 bases. The J gene is absent in TCRdb and was assigned here via DNA matching to germline. CDR1 and CDR2 (germline): TSWWSYY, QGS. This CDR3 contains 20 residues.

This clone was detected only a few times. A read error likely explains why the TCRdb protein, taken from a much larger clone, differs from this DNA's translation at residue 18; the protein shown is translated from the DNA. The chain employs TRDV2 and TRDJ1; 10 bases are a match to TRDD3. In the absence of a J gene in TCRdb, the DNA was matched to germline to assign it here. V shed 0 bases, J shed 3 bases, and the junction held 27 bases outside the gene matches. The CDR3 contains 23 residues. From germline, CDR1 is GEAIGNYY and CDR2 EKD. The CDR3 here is CACDTVGSAVKGGYAAAADKLIF. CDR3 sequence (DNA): TGTGCCTGTGACACCGTTGGTAGCGCGGTAAAAGGGGGATACGCAGCCGCCGCCGATAAACTCATCTTT.

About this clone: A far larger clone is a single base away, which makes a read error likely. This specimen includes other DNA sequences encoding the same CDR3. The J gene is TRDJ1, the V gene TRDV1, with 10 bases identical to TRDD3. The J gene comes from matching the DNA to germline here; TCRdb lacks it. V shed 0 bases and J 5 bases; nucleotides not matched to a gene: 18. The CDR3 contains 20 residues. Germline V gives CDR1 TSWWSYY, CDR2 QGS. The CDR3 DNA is TGTGCTCTTGGGGAACTTTTCTTCCTACGGGGGATACGATCCACTGATAAACTCATCTTT. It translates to CALGELFFLRGIRSTDKLIF.

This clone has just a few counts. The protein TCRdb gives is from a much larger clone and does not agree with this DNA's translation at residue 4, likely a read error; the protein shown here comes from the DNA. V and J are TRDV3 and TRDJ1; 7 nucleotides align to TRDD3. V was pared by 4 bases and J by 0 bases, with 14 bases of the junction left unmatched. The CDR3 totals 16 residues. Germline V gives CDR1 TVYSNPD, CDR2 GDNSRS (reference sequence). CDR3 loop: CASNAWGPTYTDKLIF. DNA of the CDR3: TGTGCCTCTAACGCCTGGGGGCCCACGTACACCGATAAACTCATCTTT. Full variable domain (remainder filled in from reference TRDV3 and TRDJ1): CDKVTQSSPDQTVASGSEVVLLCTYDTVYSNPDLFWYRIRPDYSFQFVFYGDNSRSEGADFTQGRFSVKHILTQKAFHLVISPVRTEDSATYYCASNAWGPTYTDKLIFGKGTRVTVEP.

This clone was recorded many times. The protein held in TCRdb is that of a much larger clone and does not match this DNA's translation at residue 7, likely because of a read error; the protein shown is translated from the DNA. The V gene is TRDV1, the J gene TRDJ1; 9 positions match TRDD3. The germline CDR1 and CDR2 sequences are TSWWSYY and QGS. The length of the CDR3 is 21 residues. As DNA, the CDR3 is TGTGCCCTTGGGCTCCCGCTCCTACCGGCAGGTCTGGGGGATCGCAATCGGGGACTCATCTTT. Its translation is CALGLPLLPAGLGDRNRGLIF.

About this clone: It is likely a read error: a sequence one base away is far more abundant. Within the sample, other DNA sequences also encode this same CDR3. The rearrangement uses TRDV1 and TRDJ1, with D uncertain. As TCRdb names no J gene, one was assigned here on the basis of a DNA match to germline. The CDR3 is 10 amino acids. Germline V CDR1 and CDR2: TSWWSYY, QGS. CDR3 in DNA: TGCGCTCTTGGGAAGGCCAAACTCATCTTT. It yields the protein CALGKAKLIF.

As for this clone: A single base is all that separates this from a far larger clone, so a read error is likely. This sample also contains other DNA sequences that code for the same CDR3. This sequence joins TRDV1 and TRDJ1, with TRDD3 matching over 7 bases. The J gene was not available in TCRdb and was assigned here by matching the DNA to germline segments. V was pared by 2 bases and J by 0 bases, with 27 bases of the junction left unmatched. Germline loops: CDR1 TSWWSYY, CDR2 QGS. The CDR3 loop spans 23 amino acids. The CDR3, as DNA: TGTGCTCTTGGGGAAACTTCGGTTCTGGGGAGACTGGGGATTACTACGTACACCGATAAACTCATCTTT. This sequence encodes CALGETSVLGRLGITTYTDKLIF.

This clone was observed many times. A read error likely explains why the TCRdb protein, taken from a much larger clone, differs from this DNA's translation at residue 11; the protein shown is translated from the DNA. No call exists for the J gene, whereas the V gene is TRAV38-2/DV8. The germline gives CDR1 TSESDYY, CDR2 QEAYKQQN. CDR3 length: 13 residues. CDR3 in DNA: TGTGCTTATAGTCGGGGCCCGGGATATAAACCCATCTTT. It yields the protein CAYSRGPGYKPIF.

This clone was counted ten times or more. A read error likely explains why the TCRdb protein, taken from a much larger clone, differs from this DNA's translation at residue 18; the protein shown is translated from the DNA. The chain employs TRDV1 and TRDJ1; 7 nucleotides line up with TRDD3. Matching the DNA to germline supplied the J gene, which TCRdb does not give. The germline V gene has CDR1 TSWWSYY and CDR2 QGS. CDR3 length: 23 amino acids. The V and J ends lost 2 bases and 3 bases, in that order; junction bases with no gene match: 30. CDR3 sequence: CALGETSVLGRLGITTYADKLIF. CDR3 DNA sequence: TGTGCTCTTGGGGAAACTTCGGTTCTAGGGAGACTGGGGATTACTACGTACGCCGATAAACTCATCTTT.

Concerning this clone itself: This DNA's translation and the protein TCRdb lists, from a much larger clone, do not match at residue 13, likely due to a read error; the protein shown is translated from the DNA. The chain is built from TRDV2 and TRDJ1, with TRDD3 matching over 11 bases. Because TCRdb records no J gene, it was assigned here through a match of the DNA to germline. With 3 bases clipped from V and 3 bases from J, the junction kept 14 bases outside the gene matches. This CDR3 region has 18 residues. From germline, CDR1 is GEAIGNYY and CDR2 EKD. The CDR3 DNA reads TGTGCCTGTGACGCTCCTCGATGGGGGATACGCCGGCCCGATAAACTCATCTTT. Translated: CACDAPRWGIRRPDKLIF.

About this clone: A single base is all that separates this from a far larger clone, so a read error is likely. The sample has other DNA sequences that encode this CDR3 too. CDR3 region: CALGELVFLLQGVYTDKLIF. DNA for the CDR3: TGTGCTCTTGGGGAGCTAGTTTTTTTGTTACAAGGGGTCTACACCGATAAACTCATCTTT. The chain uses TRDV1 and TRDJ1, with D hard to call. In the absence of a J gene in TCRdb, the DNA was matched to germline to assign it here. There are 20 residues in the CDR3. The V and J ends lost 3 bases and 0 bases respectively, with 26 bases between them. The V gene's germline CDR1 is TSWWSYY and CDR2 QGS.

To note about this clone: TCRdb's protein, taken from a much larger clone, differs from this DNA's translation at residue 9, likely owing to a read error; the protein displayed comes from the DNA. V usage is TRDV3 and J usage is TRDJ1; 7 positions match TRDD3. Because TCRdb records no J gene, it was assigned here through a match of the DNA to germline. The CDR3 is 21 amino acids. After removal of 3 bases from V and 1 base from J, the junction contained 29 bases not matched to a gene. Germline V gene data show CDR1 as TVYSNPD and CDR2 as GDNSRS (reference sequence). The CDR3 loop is CAFESSLRGSWGPSRTDKLIF. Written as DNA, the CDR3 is TGTGCCTTCGAATCCAGCCTTCGTGGGTCCTGGGGGCCCTCCCGCACCGATAAACTCATCTTT.

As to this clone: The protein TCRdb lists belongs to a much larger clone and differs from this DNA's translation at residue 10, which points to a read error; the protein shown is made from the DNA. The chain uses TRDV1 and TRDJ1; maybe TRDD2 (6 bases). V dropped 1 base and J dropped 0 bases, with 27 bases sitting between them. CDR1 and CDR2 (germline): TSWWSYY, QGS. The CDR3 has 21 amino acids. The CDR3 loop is CALGERVILLPSGFYTDKLIF. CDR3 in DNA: TGTGCTCTTGGGGAACGGGTTATCCTACTCCCCTCAGGGTTTTACACCGATAAACTCATCTTT.

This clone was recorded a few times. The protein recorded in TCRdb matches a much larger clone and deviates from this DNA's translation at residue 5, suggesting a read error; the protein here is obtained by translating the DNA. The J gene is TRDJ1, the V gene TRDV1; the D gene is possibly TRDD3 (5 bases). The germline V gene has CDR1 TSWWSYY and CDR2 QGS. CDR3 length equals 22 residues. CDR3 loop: CALGGPPDSTGTRPILADKPIF. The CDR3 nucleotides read TGTGCTCTTGGGGGACCCCCGGATTCCACGGGGACTAGGCCGATTCTGGCCGATAAACCCATCTTT.